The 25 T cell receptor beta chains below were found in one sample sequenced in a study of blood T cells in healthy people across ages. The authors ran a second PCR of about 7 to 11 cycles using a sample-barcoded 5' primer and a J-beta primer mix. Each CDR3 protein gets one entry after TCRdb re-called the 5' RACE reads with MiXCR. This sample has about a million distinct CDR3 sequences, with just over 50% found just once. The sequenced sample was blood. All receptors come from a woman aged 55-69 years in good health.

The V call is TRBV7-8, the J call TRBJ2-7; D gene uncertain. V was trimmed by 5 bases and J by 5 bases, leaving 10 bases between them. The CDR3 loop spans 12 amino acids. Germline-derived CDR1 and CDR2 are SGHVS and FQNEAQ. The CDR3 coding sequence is TGTGCCAGCAGCCTAGGGCTGGACGAGCAGTACTTC. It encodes CASSLGLDEQYF.

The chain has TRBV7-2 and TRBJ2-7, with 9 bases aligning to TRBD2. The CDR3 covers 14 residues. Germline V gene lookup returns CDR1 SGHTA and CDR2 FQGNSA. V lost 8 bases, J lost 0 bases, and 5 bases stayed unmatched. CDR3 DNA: TGTGCCAGCCGTGGACTAGCGACCTCCTACGAGCAGTACTTC. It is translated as CASRGLATSYEQYF.

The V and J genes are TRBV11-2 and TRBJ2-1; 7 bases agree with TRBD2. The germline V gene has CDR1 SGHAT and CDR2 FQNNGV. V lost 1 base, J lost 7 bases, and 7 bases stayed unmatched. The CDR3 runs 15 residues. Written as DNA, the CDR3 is TGTGCCAGCAGCTTAGGGGGGACGCGGGGGAATGAGCAGTTCTTC. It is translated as CASSLGGTRGNEQFF.

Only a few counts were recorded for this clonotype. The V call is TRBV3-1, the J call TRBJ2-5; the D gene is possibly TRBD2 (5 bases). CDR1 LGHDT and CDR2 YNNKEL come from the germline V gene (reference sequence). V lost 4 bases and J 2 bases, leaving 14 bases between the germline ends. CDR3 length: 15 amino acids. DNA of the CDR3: TGTGCCAGCAGCCGGTTTGCGGGTCTACAAGAGACCCAGTACTTC. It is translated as CASSRFAGLQETQYF.

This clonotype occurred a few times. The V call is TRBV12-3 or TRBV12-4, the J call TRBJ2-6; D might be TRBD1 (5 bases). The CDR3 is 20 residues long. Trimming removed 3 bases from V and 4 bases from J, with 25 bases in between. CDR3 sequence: CASSLGPGRTPLGGANVLTF. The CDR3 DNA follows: TGTGCCAGCAGTTTGGGGCCAGGTAGGACCCCCTTGGGGGGGGCCAACGTCCTGACTTTC.

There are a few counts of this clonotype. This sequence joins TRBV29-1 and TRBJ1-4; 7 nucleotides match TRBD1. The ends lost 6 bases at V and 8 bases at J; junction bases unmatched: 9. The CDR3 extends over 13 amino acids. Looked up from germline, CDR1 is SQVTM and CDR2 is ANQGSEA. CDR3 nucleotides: TGCAGCGTGACGACAGGGTCCCTCGAAAAACTGTTTTTT. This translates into CSVTTGSLEKLFF.

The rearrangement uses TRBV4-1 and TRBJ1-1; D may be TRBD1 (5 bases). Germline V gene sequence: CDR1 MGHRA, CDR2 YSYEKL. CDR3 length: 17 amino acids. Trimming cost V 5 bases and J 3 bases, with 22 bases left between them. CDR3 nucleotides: TGCGCCAGCAGCAACCTACAGGTATTGGGGCTCCACACTGAAGCTTTCTTT. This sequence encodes CASSNLQVLGLHTEAFF.

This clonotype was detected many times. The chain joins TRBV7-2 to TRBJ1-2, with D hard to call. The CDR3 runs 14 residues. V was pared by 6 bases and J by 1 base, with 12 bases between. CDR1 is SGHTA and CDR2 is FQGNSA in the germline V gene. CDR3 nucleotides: TGTGCCAGCAGTCCTAATGGGGTTAACTATGGCTACACCTTC. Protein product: CASSPNGVNYGYTF. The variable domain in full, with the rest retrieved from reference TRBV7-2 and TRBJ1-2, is GAGVSQSPSNKVTEKGKDVELRCDPISGHTALYWYRQSLGQGLEFLIYFQGNSAPDKSGLPSDRFSAERTGGSVSTLTIQRTQQEDSAVYLCASSPNGVNYGYTFGSGTRLTVV.

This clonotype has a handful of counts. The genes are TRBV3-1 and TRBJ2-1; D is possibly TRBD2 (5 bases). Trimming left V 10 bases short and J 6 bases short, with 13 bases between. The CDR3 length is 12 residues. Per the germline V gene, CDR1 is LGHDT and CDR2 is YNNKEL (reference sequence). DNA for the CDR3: TGTGCCACCTCGAGGGATCGCAATGAGCAGTTCTTC. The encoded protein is CATSRDRNEQFF.

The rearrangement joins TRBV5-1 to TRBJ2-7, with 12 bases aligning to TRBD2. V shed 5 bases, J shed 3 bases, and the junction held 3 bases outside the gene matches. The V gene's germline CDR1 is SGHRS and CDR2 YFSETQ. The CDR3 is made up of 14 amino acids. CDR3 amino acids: CASRLAGGHYEQYF. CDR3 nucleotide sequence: TGCGCCAGCAGACTAGCGGGAGGTCACTACGAGCAGTACTTC.

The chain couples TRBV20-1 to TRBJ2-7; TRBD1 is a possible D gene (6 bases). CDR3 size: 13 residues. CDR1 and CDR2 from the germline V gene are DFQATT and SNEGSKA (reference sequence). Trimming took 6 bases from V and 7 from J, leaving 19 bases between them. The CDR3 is CSAHGTFAWEQYF. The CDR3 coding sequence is TGCAGTGCGCACGGGACATTTGCGTGGGAGCAGTACTTC.

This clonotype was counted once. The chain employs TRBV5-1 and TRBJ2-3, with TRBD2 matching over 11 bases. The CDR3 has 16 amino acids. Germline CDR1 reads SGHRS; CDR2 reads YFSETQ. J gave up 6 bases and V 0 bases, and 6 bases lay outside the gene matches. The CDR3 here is CASSLVLTSGIDTQYF. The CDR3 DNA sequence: TGCGCCAGCAGCTTGGTTCTGACTAGCGGGATTGATACGCAGTATTTT.

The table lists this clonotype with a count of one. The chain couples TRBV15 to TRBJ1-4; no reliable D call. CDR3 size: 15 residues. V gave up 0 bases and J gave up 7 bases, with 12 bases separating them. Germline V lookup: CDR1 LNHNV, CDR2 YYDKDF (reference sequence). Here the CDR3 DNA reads TGTGCCACCAGCAGAGATGGCCCGATGGGTGAAAAACTGTTTTTT. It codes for CATSRDGPMGEKLFF.

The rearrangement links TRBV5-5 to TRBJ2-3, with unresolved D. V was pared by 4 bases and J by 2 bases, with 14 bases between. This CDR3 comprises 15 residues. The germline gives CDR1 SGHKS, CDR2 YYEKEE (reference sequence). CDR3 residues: CASSPRAQITDTQYF. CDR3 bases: TGTGCCAGCAGCCCAAGGGCGCAGATCACAGATACGCAGTATTTT.

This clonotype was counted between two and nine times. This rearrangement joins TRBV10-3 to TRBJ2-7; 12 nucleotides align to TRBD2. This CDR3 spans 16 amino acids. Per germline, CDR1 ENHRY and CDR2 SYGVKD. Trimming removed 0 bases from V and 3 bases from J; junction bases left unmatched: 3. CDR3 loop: CAISESRTSGVYEQYF. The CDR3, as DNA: TGTGCCATCAGTGAGTCCCGGACTAGCGGGGTCTACGAGCAGTACTTC.

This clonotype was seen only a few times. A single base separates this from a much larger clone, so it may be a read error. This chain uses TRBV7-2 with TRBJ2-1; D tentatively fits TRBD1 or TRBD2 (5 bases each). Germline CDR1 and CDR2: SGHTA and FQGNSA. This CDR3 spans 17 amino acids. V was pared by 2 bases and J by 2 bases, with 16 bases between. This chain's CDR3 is CASSLSPGRAAYNEQFF. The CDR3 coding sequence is TGTGCCAGCAGCTTAAGCCCGGGACGAGCGGCCTACAATGAGCAGTTCTTC.

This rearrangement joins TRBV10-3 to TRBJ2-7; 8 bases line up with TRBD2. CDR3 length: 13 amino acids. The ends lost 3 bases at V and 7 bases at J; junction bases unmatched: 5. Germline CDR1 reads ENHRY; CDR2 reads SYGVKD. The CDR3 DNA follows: TGTGCCATCAGTGATCTAGCGGGCTGGGAGCAGTACTTC. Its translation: CAISDLAGWEQYF.

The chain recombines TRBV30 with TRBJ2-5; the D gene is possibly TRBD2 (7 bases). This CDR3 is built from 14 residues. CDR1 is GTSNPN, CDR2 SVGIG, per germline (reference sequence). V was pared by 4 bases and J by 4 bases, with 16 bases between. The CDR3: CAWIGGAAGETQYF. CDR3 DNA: TGTGCCTGGATTGGGGGGGCAGCAGGAGAGACCCAGTACTTC.

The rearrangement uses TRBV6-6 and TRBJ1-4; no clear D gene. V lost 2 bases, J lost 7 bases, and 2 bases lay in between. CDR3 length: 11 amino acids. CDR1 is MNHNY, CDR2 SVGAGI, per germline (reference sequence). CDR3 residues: CASSYLEKLFF. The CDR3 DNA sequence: TGTGCCAGCAGTTACCTTGAAAAACTGTTTTTT.

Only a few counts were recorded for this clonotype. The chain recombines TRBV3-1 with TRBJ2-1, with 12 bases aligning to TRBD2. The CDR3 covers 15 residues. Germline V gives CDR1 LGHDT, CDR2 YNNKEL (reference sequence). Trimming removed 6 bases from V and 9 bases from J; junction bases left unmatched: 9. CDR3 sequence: CASRETSGSTGEQFF. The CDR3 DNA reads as TGTGCCAGCAGAGAGACTAGCGGGAGTACGGGTGAGCAGTTCTTC.

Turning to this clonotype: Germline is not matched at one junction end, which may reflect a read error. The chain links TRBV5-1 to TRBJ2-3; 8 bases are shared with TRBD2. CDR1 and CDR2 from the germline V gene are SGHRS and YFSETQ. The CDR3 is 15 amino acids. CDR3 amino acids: CANSLDRGRTDTQYF. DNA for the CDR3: TGCGCCAACAGCTTGGATCGCGGGAGGACAGATACGCAGTATTTT.

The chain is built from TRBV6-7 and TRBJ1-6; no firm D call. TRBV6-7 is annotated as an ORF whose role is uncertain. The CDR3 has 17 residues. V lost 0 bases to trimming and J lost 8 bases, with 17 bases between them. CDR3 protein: CASSYSTWFRGDSPLHF. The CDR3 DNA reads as TGTGCCAGCAGTTACTCGACTTGGTTCCGCGGGGATTCACCCCTCCACTTT.

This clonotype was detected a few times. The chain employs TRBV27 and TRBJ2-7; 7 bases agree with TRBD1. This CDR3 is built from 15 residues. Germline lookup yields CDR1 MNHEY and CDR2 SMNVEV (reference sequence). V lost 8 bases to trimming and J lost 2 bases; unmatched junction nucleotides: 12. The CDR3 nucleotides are TGTGCCAGCCACCGTGGAAGACAGGGAGCCTACGAGCAGTACTTC. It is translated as CASHRGRQGAYEQYF.

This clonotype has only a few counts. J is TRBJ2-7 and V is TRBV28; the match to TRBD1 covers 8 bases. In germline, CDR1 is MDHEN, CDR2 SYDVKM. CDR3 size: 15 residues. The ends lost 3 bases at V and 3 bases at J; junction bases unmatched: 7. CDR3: CASSFRRGLVYEQYF. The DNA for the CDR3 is TGTGCCAGCAGTTTTCGCAGGGGGCTTGTCTACGAGCAGTACTTC. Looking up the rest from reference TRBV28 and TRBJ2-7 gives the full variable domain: DVKVTQSSRYLVKRTGEKVFLECVQDMDHENMFWYRQDPGLGLRLIYFSYDVKMKEKGDIPEGYSVSREKKERFSLILESASTNQTSMYLCASSFRRGLVYEQYFGPGTRLTVT.

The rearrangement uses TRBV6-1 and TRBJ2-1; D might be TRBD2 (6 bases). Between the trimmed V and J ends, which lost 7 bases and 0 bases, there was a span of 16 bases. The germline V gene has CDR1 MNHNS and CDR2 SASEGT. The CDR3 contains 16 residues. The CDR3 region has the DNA TGTGCCAGCAACGGGGGAAGGAATAGCTCCTACAATGAGCAGTTCTTC. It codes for CASNGGRNSSYNEQFF.